This T cell receptor (beta chain) was found in a study of beta chain features in type 1 diabetes. Blood was collected once per donor into heparin, averaging about 116 mL. A sort by CD45RO/CCR7/CD25/CD127/CD95/CD27 yielded CD4+ naive, central memory, regulatory and stem cell-like memory cells. Study-wide points: Within each of all four CD4+ subsets, Type 1 diabetes patients had TCRB CDR3s that were moderately but significantly shorter.

Expressed TCRB transcripts were sequenced after all isolated RNA was converted to cDNA. Sequencing was performed with immunoSEQ multiplex PCR; in TCRdb, only in-frame clones are kept and a portion is missing. The top ten clones hold less than 0.025% of a sample with 550,000 to 850,000 clones, around 15% of them seen once. This clone has a handful of counts. The target antigen is unknown. The germline CDR1 and CDR2 sequences are LNHDA and SQIVND (reference sequence). V was trimmed by 6 bases and J by 2 bases, leaving 11 bases between them. This CDR3 comprises 13 residues. The specimen sequenced was naive CD4+ T cells from blood. The genes are TRBV19 and TRBJ2-7, with D perhaps matching TRBD1 or TRBD2 (5 bases each). The receptor was derived from a young man with type 1 diabetes. CDR3: CASSSGATYEQYF. CDR3 coding DNA: TGTGCCAGTAGCTCCGGGGCTACCTACGAGCAGTACTTC.